This T cell receptor beta chain comes out of a study of blood T cell repertoires in COVID-19. Original processing notes: Reference gene primer amplification in the assay estimated nucleated cell counts. Sequencing was performed with immunoSEQ multiplex PCR; in TCRdb, only in-frame clones are kept and a portion is missing. The V and J calls and clone size were taken over from that table, and D and trimming were inferred from the DNA. The sample carries about 320,000 clones, roughly 90% recorded once. Participants were aged about 18 to 90 years, lived in about 26 US areas, and enrolled virtually. Participants reported their clinical history, and cohort assignment relied on those reports. Trimming took off 5 bases at V and 6 bases at J, with 14 bases between the two ends. In germline, CDR1 is MNHNY, CDR2 SVGAGI (reference sequence). There are 14 residues in the CDR3.

The V gene is TRBV6-6, the J gene TRBJ1-5, with a weak D call TRBD1 (6 bases). The clonotype was recovered from a man in his fifties or sixties who had recovered from COVID-19. Source material: PBMCs or T cells enriched from blood (not recorded which). CDR3 DNA sequence: TGTGCCAGCAGTGACGACAGGTCGGGTCAGCCCCAGCATTTT. It codes for CASSDDRSGQPQHF.